This entry is about one TCR beta chain. Its antigen is not identified. The record originates from a study of blood T cell dynamics during melanoma immunotherapy. Overall study context: Metastatic melanoma patients received first-line pembrolizumab or nivolumab plus ipilimumab.

Regarding time point: week 3, after first cycle of checkpoint inhibitor. Samples come from before therapy and from week 3 after the first blockade cycle. In germline, CDR1 is LNHDA, CDR2 SQIVND (reference sequence). V was pared by 3 bases and J by 3 bases, with 6 bases of the junction left unmatched. The CDR3 is 17 residues long. Clones were sequenced by immunoSEQ multiplex PCR, and TCRdb holds only the in-frame ones, with some missing. This table holds 25,000 to 30,000 clones, approximately 83% found once. Whole-study findings and limits: It remained unknown if the driving T cell clones were melanoma-specific.

The sequenced sample was blood, obtained from a patient treated with checkpoint blockade. The sequence was obtained from a human donor with melanoma. V and J are TRBV19 and TRBJ2-3; TRBD2 agrees at 13 bases. CDR3 loop: CASSIMRTSGGTDTQYF. In DNA, the CDR3 is TGTGCCAGTAGTATCATGAGGACTAGCGGGGGAACAGATACGCAGTATTTT.